Below, 24 T cell receptor beta chains from the same sample are listed, as sequenced in a study of CD8+ T cells in alopecia areata. Indicated treatment: oral pan-JAK inhibitor, 5-10 mg twice daily. Extracted RNA was reverse transcribed, and the resulting cDNA served as sequencing template. Libraries were prepared by immunoSEQ multiplex PCR; TCRdb keeps only in-frame clonotypes and omits some of them. The data hold about 210,000 clones, with more than 45% observed a single time. Sample: CD4+ T cells sorted from blood, taken at week 4, from a patient treated with tofacitinib. The origin of the receptors is a human donor with alopecia areata.

This chain joins TRBV6-5 and TRBJ1-2, with 7 bases identical to TRBD1. Germline V gene sequence: CDR1 MNHEY, CDR2 SVGAGI. V was clipped by 6 bases and J by 1 base; unmatched bases: 2. The CDR3 covers 13 residues. CDR3 in amino acids: CASRQGLNYGYTF. For the CDR3, the DNA is TGTGCCAGCAGACAGGGGCTTAACTATGGCTACACCTTC.

In its sample, this clone was seen a few times. The genes are TRBV6-5 and TRBJ1-6; the D gene is possibly TRBD1 (6 bases). Looked up from germline, CDR1 is MNHEY and CDR2 is SVGAGI. The V end was cut by 4 bases, the J end by 4 bases, with 11 bases between. There are 15 residues in the CDR3. This CDR3 reads CASSSDSRYNSPLHF. The DNA of the CDR3 is TGTGCCAGCAGTTCGGACAGCCGTTATAATTCACCCCTCCACTTT.

V is TRBV29-1 and J is TRBJ1-1; D uncertain. Trimming shortened V by 4 bases and J by 0 bases, and 9 bases separated the two germline ends. CDR3 length: 13 residues. CDR1 and CDR2 (germline): SQVTM, ANQGSEA. The CDR3 sequence is CSVVGDLNTEAFF. The CDR3 region has the DNA TGCAGCGTTGTTGGGGATCTGAACACTGAAGCTTTCTTT.

The chain links TRBV14 to TRBJ2-7; D is uncertain. The CDR3 is made up of 14 amino acids. Germline V gene lookup returns CDR1 SGHDN and CDR2 FVKESK. Trimming cost V 3 bases and J 6 bases, with 15 bases left between them. The CDR3 DNA reads TGTGCCAGCAGCCAGGTGCAGGCATTAGGCGAGCAGTACTTC. Amino acid sequence: CASSQVQALGEQYF. Based on the CDR3 plus reference TRBV14 and TRBJ2-7, the full variable domain is EAGVTQFPSHSVIEKGQTVTLRCDPISGHDNLYWYRRVMGKEIKFLLHFVKESKQDESGMPNNRFLAERTGGTYSTLKVQPAELEDSGVYFCASSQVQALGEQYFGPGTRLTVT.

The chain uses TRBV5-1 and TRBJ2-3; D is unclear. Germline V gives CDR1 SGHRS, CDR2 YFSETQ. This CDR3 is 17 amino acids long. Trimming shortened V by 0 bases and J by 4 bases, and 18 bases separated the two germline ends. In nucleotides, the CDR3 is TGCGCCAGCAGCTTGGTCAGTCCGAATATCGTGGCAGATACGCAGTATTTT. Translation gives CASSLVSPNIVADTQYF.

The V call is TRBV6-5, the J call TRBJ2-2; TRBD2 matches 9 bases. The germline V gene has CDR1 MNHEY and CDR2 SVGAGI. The trim removed 7 bases at V and 4 bases at J, leaving 7 bases unmatched. This CDR3 contains 15 residues. The CDR3, as DNA: TGTGCCAGCAATTCCGGGACTAGCCTCACCGGGGAGCTGTTTTTT. Translating gives CASNSGTSLTGELFF.

The CDR3 protein is CATSRGGNTGELFF. For the CDR3, the DNA is TGTGCCACCAGCAGAGGGGGAAACACCGGGGAGCTGTTTTTT. The chain employs TRBV15 and TRBJ2-2; D call uncertain. The length of the CDR3 is 14 residues. Germline CDR1 reads LNHNV; CDR2 reads YYDKDF (reference sequence). Trimming pared 1 base from V and 2 bases from J, leaving 5 bases between.

This clone was counted between two and nine times. The chain couples TRBV30 to TRBJ1-2; TRBD1 aligns across 7 bases. Unmatched junction bases numbered 3, after V lost 1 base and J lost 7 bases. This CDR3 spans 12 amino acids. CDR1 and CDR2 (germline): GTSNPN, SVGIG (reference sequence). The CDR3 spells CAWSEDRAGYTF. The CDR3 DNA follows: TGTGCCTGGAGTGAAGACAGGGCTGGCTACACCTTC. Together with reference TRBV30 and TRBJ1-2, the CDR3 gives the full variable domain: SQTIHQWPATLVQPVGSPLSLECTVEGTSNPNLYWYRQAAGRGLQLLFYSVGIGQISSEVPQNLSASRPQDRQFILSSKKLLLSDSGFYLCAWSEDRAGYTFGSGTRLTVV.

The rearrangement joins TRBV7-2 to TRBJ1-1; TRBD1 might be the D (5 bases). The germline gives CDR1 SGHTA, CDR2 FQGNSA. Trimming took 5 bases from V and 10 from J, leaving 14 bases between them. The CDR3 runs to 12 residues. In nucleotides, the CDR3 is TGTGCCAGCAGCCAAAACATTAGGGGAGCTTTCTTT. This gives the protein CASSQNIRGAFF.

The table lists this clone with a few counts. The genes are TRBV29-1 and TRBJ2-7, with 7 bases matching TRBD1. V shed 6 bases and J 7 bases; nucleotides not matched to a gene: 15. The CDR3 totals 14 residues. The germline V gene has CDR1 SQVTM and CDR2 ANQGSEA. CDR3 sequence reads: CSVSPGQVQVEQYF. The CDR3 DNA sequence: TGCAGCGTCTCCCCTGGACAGGTTCAGGTAGAGCAGTACTTC.

The genes are TRBV10-2 and TRBJ1-5; D possibly corresponds to TRBD1 (6 bases). Germline V CDR1 and CDR2: WSHSY, SAAADI. The V gene lost 7 bases and the J gene lost 1 base, with 8 bases spanning the gap. CDR3 size: 13 residues. CDR3 loop: CASKDSSNQPQHF. The DNA for the CDR3 is TGCGCCAGCAAGGACAGCAGCAATCAGCCCCAGCATTTT.

The V call is TRBV5-1, the J call TRBJ2-1; D is unresolved. CDR1 is SGHRS and CDR2 is YFSETQ in the germline V gene. Deletions cut 0 bases from V and 6 bases from J, with 7 bases between. The CDR3 extends over 13 amino acids. CDR3 loop: CASSLAWSNEQFF. CDR3 bases: TGCGCCAGCAGCTTGGCCTGGAGCAATGAGCAGTTCTTC.

The V and J genes are TRBV2 and TRBJ1-1, with 10 bases aligning to TRBD1. With V trimmed by 0 bases and J by 3 bases, 4 bases remained unmatched. This CDR3 spans 16 amino acids. Germline V gene sequence: CDR1 SNHLY, CDR2 FYNNEI. The CDR3 loop reads CASSEARDRGDTEAFF. The CDR3 nucleotides read TGTGCCAGCAGTGAAGCCCGGGACAGGGGTGACACTGAAGCTTTCTTT. The whole variable domain, filled in from reference TRBV2 and TRBJ1-1, reads EPEVTQTPSHQVTQMGQEVILRCVPISNHLYFYWYRQILGQKVEFLVSFYNNEISEKSEIFDDQFSVERPDGSNFTLKIRSTKLEDSAMYFCASSEARDRGDTEAFFGQGTRLTVV.

This clone was seen a handful of times. V gene TRBV29-1 combines with J gene TRBJ2-2; TRBD2 is a possible D gene (6 bases). The germline V gene has CDR1 SQVTM and CDR2 ANQGSEA. This CDR3 has 13 residues. V was shortened by 4 bases and J by 6 bases, with 12 bases between the two germline ends. The CDR3 loop reads CSVGQTSSGELFF. The CDR3 DNA is TGCAGCGTTGGCCAGACTAGTTCCGGGGAGCTGTTTTTT.

The rearrangement uses TRBV30 and TRBJ2-3, with D tentatively TRBD2 (7 bases). The germline gives CDR1 GTSNPN, CDR2 SVGIG (reference sequence). Trimming removed 0 bases from V and 7 bases from J, with 14 bases in between. This CDR3 has 14 residues. CDR3 in amino acids: CAWSVLGGRNTQYF. As DNA, the CDR3 is TGTGCCTGGAGTGTACTCGGGGGGCGAAATACGCAGTATTTT.

This chain uses TRBV15 with TRBJ2-3; no clear D. V shed 5 bases and J shed 4 bases, with 10 bases lying between them. CDR1 and CDR2 (germline): LNHNV, YYDKDF (reference sequence). The CDR3 loop spans 13 amino acids. The CDR3 DNA reads TGTGCCACCAGCCTCCGATCCTCAGATACGCAGTATTTT. This codes for CATSLRSSDTQYF.

The sample holds many counts of this clone. The chain combines TRBV5-4 with TRBJ2-1; 7 nucleotides line up with TRBD2. From germline, CDR1 is SGHNT and CDR2 YYREEE (reference sequence). This CDR3 is 15 amino acids long. V shed 0 bases and J 5 bases; nucleotides not matched to a gene: 5. The CDR3 DNA follows: TGTGCCAGCAGCTTGGCGAGTCGGGGGGACAATGAGCAGTTCTTC. Translated: CASSLASRGDNEQFF.

This clone was observed a handful of times. J is TRBJ2-1 and V is TRBV10-3; 7 bases are shared with TRBD1. The CDR3 runs 15 residues. Per germline, CDR1 ENHRY and CDR2 SYGVKD. Unmatched junction bases numbered 18, after V lost 7 bases and J lost 12 bases. In DNA form, the CDR3 reads TGTGCCATCACCCGCGACAGGGTGGGAATGGTTGGGCAGTTCTTC. Protein sequence: CAITRDRVGMVGQFF.

This clone was picked up one time. Other DNA sequences in the same sample also yield this CDR3. The rearrangement links TRBV5-1 to TRBJ2-7, with D perhaps given as TRBD1 or TRBD2 (6 bases each). With 5 bases removed from V and 0 bases from J, the gap between germline ends came to 15 bases. Per germline, CDR1 SGHRS and CDR2 YFSETQ. This CDR3 spans 15 amino acids. CDR3 in DNA: TGCGCCAGCAGACCTGGGGGGCAGAGCTCCTACGAGCAGTACTTC. As protein: CASRPGGQSSYEQYF.

The table lists this clone with a few counts. The rearrangement links TRBV27 to TRBJ2-7; D gene unclear. This CDR3 region has 14 residues. Germline V gives CDR1 MNHEY, CDR2 SMNVEV (reference sequence). V was trimmed by 0 bases and J by 3 bases, leaving 9 bases between them. DNA for the CDR3: TGTGCCAGCAGTTTATCGGGTTACGACTACGAGCAGTACTTC. This translates into CASSLSGYDYEQYF.

This clone was picked up a small number of times. This chain connects TRBV15 to TRBJ2-7; TRBD1 agrees at 9 bases. The length of the CDR3 is 15 residues. V was pared by 5 bases and J by 2 bases, with 7 bases of the junction left unmatched. Germline-derived CDR1 and CDR2 are LNHNV and YYDKDF (reference sequence). CDR3 amino acids: CATSSGDRDTYEQYF. The CDR3 nucleotides read TGTGCCACCAGCTCCGGGGACAGGGACACCTACGAGCAGTACTTC.

This clone appeared a few times. V and J are TRBV5-1 and TRBJ1-1; D is uncertain. Germline CDR1 is SGHRS and CDR2 is YFSETQ. The CDR3 has 15 amino acids. V lost 5 bases and J 3 bases, leaving 17 bases between the germline ends. CDR3 nucleotide sequence: TGCGCCAGCAGGACGGACGTCCATCGGGACACTGAAGCTTTCTTT. Protein sequence: CASRTDVHRDTEAFF.

As for this clone: This may stem from a read error, because a much larger clone lies one nucleotide away. The same CDR3 can be traced to other DNA sequences in this sample. The chain uses TRBV7-2 and TRBJ2-7; D gene ambiguous. The V and J ends lost 5 bases and 0 bases respectively, with 2 bases between them. In germline, CDR1 is SGHTA, CDR2 FQGNSA. The CDR3 sequence is 11 residues long. The CDR3 protein is CASSPSYEQYF. CDR3 nucleotides: TGTGCCAGCAGCCCCTCCTACGAGCAGTACTTC.

This sequence joins TRBV15 and TRBJ2-5, with a possible D match to TRBD1 (6 bases). V lost 0 bases, J lost 5 bases, and 16 bases lay in between. CDR1 and CDR2 (germline): LNHNV, YYDKDF (reference sequence). CDR3 length: 16 amino acids. CDR3 loop: CATSRDPSRGGETQYF. The CDR3 DNA follows: TGTGCCACCAGCAGAGATCCCTCCAGGGGCGGGGAGACCCAGTACTTC.